The 10 T cell receptor beta chains listed next were all sequenced from one sample in a study of monozygotic twins with cystic fibrosis. Sequencing was performed with immunoSEQ multiplex PCR; in TCRdb, only in-frame clones are kept and a portion is missing. The table has around 34,000 clones, around 65% seen once. The sample comprised blood. The receptors were sampled from a girl between 10 and 17 years old with cystic fibrosis.

This clone has just one count. The chain uses TRBV7-6 and TRBJ2-1, with 10 nucleotides matching TRBD2. CDR3 size: 17 residues. Germline V gene sequence: CDR1 SGHVS, CDR2 FNYEAQ. The trim removed 2 bases at V and 4 bases at J, leaving 8 bases unmatched. In DNA form, the CDR3 reads TGTGCCAGCAGCTTAAACCAACTAGCGGGAAAATACAATGAGCAGTTCTTC. Translated: CASSLNQLAGKYNEQFF.

This chain connects TRBV30 to TRBJ1-5, with D perhaps TRBD1 (5 bases). Germline V CDR1 and CDR2: GTSNPN, SVGIG (reference sequence). The CDR3 totals 14 residues. The V end was cut by 0 bases, the J end by 6 bases, with 12 bases between. CDR3 protein: CAWSVLGGPQPQHF. CDR3 DNA: TGTGCCTGGAGTGTACTCGGGGGTCCTCAGCCCCAGCATTTT.

The sample holds one count of this clone. The V and J genes are TRBV7-2 and TRBJ2-1; D not resolved. V was pared by 5 bases and J by 5 bases, with 13 bases between. The CDR3 is 14 amino acids. Germline lookup yields CDR1 SGHTA and CDR2 FQGNSA. Here the CDR3 reads CASSRYFANNEQFF. The CDR3 bases are TGTGCCAGCAGCCGATATTTTGCGAACAATGAGCAGTTCTTC.

This chain links TRBV4-3 with TRBJ2-3; possibly TRBD2 for D (6 bases). The CDR3 contains 15 residues. CDR1 LGHNA and CDR2 YSLEER come from the germline V gene. The V end was cut by 1 base, the J end by 6 bases, with 14 bases between. The CDR3 coding sequence is TGCGCCAGCAGCCAAGGGGCGGGGCAAGGGGATACGCAGTATTTT. As protein: CASSQGAGQGDTQYF.

This clone was observed once. The junction and the germline gene differ at one end; a read error may be behind it. J is TRBJ2-7 and V is TRBV6-6, with D perhaps matching TRBD1 or TRBD2 (5 bases each). The CDR3 contains 13 residues. Germline V CDR1 and CDR2: MNHNY, SVGAGI (reference sequence). The CDR3 region has the DNA TGTGCCAGCAGTGACTCGGGGCCCTACGAGCAGTACTTC. Translating it yields CASSDSGPYEQYF.

The genes are TRBV7-8 and TRBJ1-5; TRBD1 matches at 7 bases. V dropped 5 bases and J dropped 0; count of bases not matched to a gene: 10. The CDR3 runs 17 residues. Germline CDR1 and CDR2: SGHVS and FQNEAQ. CDR3 sequence (DNA): TGTGCCAGCAGCACCAAAGCCAGGGGGTATAGCAATCAGCCCCAGCATTTT. It yields the protein CASSTKARGYSNQPQHF. The entire variable domain, with the rest obtained from reference TRBV7-8 and TRBJ1-5, is as follows: GAGVSQSPRYKVAKRGQDVALRCDPISGHVSLFWYQQALGQGPEFLTYFQNEAQLDKSGLPSDRFFAERPEGSVSTLKIQRTQQEDSAVYLCASSTKARGYSNQPQHFGDGTRLSIL.

The rearrangement joins TRBV25-1 to TRBJ1-4, with a tentative D call TRBD1 (6 bases). CDR3 length: 15 amino acids. CDR1 MGHDK and CDR2 SYGVNS come from the germline V gene. Trimming pared 3 bases from V and 5 bases from J, leaving 13 bases between. The CDR3 DNA reads TGTGCCAGCAGTGACGGACAGATTAGGAATGAAAAACTGTTTTTT. This sequence encodes CASSDGQIRNEKLFF. Drawing the rest from reference TRBV25-1 and TRBJ1-4, the complete variable domain is EADIYQTPRYLVIGTGKKITLECSQTMGHDKMYWYQQDPGMELHLIHYSYGVNSTEKGDLSSESTVSRIRTEHFPLTLESARPSHTSQYLCASSDGQIRNEKLFFGSGTQLSVL.

This clone came up once. The chain employs TRBV9 and TRBJ2-1; D is uncertain. Looked up from germline, CDR1 is SGDLS and CDR2 is YYNGEE. CDR3 length: 11 residues. Trimming removed 3 bases at V and 5 bases at J, with 3 bases between. CDR3 residues: CASSAHNEQFF. CDR3 coding DNA: TGTGCCAGCAGCGCCCACAATGAGCAGTTCTTC.

This clone has a single count. This chain links TRBV5-1 with TRBJ2-1, with unresolved D. Germline V gene sequence: CDR1 SGHRS, CDR2 YFSETQ. The length of the CDR3 is 14 residues. Trimming removed 4 bases at V and 6 bases at J, with 14 bases between. The CDR3: CASSRTTRINEQFF. The CDR3 coding sequence is TGCGCCAGCAGCAGAACTACCCGGATCAATGAGCAGTTCTTC.

This chain joins TRBV6-5 and TRBJ2-1; D is tentatively TRBD1 or TRBD2 (5 bases each). The CDR3 totals 12 residues. Trimming stripped 5 bases from V and 5 bases from J, with 7 bases between. The germline CDR1 and CDR2 sequences are MNHEY and SVGAGI. The CDR3 sequence: CASSRGHNEQFF. The CDR3 nucleotides are TGTGCCAGCAGTCGGGGCCACAATGAGCAGTTCTTC.